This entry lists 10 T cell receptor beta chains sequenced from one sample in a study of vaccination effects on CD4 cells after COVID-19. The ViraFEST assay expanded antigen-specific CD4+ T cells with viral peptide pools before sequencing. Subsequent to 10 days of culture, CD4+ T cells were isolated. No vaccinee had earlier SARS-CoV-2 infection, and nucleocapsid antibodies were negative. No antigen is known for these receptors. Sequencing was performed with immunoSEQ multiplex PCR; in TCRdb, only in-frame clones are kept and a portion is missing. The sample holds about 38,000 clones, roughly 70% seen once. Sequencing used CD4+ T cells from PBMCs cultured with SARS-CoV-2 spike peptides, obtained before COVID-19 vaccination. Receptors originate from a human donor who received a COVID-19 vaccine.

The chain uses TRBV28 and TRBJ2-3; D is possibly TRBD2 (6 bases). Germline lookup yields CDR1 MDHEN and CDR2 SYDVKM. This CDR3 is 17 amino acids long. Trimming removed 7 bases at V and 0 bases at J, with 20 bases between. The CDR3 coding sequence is TGTGCCAGCACCAGTATCAGGCGGGGCGAGAGCACAGATACGCAGTATTTT. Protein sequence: CASTSIRRGESTDTQYF.

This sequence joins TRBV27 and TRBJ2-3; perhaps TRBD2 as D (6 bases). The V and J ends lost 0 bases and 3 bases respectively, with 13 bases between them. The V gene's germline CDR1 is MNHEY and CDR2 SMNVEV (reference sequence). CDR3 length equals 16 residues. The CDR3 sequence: CASSLSQVRETDTQYF. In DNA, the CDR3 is TGTGCCAGCAGTTTATCGCAAGTTCGGGAGACAGATACGCAGTATTTT.

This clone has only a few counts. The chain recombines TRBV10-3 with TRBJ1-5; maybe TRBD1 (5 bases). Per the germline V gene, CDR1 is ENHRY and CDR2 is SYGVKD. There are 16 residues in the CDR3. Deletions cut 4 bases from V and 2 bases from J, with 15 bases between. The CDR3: CAISGGLGPGNQPQHF. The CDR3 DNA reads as TGTGCCATCAGTGGGGGTTTGGGACCGGGCAATCAGCCCCAGCATTTT.

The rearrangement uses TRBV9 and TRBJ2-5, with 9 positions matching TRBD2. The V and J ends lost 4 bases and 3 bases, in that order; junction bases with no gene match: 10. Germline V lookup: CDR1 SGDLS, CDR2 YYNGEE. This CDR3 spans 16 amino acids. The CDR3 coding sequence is TGTGCCAGCAGCACTCGGCCCAGCGGGGGGAAAGAGACCCAGTACTTC. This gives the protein CASSTRPSGGKETQYF. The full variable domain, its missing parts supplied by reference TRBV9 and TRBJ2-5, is DSGVTQTPKHLITATGQRVTLRCSPRSGDLSVYWYQQSLDQGLQFLIQYYNGEERAKGNILERFSAQQFPDLHSELNLSSLELGDSALYFCASSTRPSGGKETQYFGPGTRLLVL.

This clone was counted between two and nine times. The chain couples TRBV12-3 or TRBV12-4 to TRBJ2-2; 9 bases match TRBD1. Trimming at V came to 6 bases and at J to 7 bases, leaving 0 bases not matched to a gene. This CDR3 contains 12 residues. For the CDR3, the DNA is TGTGCCAGCAGGACAGGGGGCGGGGAGCTGTTTTTT. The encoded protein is CASRTGGGELFF.

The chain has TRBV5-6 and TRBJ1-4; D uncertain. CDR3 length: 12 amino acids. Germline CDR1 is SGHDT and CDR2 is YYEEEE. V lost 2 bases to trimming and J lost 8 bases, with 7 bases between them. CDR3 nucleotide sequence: TGTGCCAGCAGCTTTCAGCGGGAAAAACTGTTTTTT. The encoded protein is CASSFQREKLFF.

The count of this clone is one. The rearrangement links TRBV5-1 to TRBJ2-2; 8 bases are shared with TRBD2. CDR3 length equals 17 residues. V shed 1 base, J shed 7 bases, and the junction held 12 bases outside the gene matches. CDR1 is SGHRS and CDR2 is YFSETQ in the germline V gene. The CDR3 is CASSLRYGRALSGELFF. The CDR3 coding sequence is TGCGCCAGCAGCTTGCGTTACGGGAGGGCCCTCAGCGGGGAGCTGTTTTTT.

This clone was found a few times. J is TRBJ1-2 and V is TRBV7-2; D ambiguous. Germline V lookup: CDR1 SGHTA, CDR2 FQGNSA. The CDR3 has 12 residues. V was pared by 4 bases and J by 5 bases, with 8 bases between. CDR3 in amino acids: CASSSDRYGYTF. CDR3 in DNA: TGTGCCAGCAGCTCGGACCGGTATGGCTACACCTTC.

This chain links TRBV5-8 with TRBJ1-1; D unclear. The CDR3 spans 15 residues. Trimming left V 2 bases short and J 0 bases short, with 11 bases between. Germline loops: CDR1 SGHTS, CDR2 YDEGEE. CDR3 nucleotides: TGTGCCAGCAGCTTCCGCTTCGCCCTGAACACTGAAGCTTTCTTT. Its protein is CASSFRFALNTEAFF.

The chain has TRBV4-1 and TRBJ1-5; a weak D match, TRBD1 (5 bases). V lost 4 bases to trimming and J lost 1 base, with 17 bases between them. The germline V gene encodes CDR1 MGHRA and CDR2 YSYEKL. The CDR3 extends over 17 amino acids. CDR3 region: CASSPSPLGGSNQPQHF. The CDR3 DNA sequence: TGCGCCAGCAGCCCATCGCCCCTCGGGGGAAGCAATCAGCCCCAGCATTTT.